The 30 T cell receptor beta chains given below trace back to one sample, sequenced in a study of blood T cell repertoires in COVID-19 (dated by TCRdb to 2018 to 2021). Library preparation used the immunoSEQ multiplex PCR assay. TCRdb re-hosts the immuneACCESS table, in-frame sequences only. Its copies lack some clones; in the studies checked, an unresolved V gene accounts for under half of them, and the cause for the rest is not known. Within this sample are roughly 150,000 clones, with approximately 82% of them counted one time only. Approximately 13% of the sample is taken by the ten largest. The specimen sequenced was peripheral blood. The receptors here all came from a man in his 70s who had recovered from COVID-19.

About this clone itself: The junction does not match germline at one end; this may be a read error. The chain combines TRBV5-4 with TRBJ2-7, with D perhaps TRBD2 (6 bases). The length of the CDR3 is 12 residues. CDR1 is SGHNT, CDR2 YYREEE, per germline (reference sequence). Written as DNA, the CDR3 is TGTGCCAGCAGCTTAAAGGGTTCGGGAGTTAACTTC. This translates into CASSLKGSGVNF.

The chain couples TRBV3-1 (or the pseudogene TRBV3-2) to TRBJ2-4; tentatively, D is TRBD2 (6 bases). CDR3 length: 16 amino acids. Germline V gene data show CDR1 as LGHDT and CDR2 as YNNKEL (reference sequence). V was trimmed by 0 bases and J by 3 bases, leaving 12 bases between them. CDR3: CASSQDRGGVKNIQYF. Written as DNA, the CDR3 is TGTGCCAGCAGCCAAGATCGTGGAGGGGTCAAAAACATTCAGTACTTC.

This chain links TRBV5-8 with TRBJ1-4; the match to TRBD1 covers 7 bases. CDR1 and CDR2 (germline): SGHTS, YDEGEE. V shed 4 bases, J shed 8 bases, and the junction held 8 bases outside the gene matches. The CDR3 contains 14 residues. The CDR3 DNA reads TGTGCCAGCAGCAAGCCCGACAGGGACGAAAAACTGTTTTTT. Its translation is CASSKPDRDEKLFF. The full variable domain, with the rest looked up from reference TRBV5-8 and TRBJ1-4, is EAGVTQSPTHLIKTRGQQATLRCSPISGHTSVYWYQQALGLGLQFLLWYDEGEERNRGNFPPRFSGRQFPNYSSELNVNALELEDSALYLCASSKPDRDEKLFFGSGTQLSVL.

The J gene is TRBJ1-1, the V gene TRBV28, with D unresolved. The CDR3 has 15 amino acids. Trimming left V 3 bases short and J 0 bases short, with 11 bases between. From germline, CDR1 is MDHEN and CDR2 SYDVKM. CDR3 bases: TGTGCCAGCAGTTTCCCCCGATTAGTGAACACTGAAGCTTTCTTT. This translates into CASSFPRLVNTEAFF.

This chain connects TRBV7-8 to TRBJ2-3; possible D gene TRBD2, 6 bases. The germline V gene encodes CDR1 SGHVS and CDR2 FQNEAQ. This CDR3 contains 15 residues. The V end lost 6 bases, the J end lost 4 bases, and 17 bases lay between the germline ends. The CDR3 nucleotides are TGTGCCAGCAGAAAGGAGGCAGGGAGGTCAGATACGCAGTATTTT. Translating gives CASRKEAGRSDTQYF.

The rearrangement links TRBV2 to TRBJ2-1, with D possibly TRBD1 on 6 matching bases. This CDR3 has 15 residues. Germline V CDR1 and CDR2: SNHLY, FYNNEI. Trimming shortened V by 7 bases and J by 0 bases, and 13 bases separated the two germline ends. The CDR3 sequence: CASKMEQGSYNEQFF. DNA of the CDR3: TGTGCCAGCAAAATGGAACAGGGCTCCTACAATGAGCAGTTCTTC.

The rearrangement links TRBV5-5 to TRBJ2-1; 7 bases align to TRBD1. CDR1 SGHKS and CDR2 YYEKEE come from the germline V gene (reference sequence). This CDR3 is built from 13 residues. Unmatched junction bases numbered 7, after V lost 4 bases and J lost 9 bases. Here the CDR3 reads CASSGQTGTEQFF. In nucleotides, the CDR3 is TGTGCCAGCAGCGGGCAGACAGGGACTGAGCAGTTCTTC.

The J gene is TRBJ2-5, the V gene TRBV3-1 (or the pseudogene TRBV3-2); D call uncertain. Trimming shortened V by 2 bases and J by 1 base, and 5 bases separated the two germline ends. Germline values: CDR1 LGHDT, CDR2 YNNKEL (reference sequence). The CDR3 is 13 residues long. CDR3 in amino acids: CASSQTTQETQYF. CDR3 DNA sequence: TGTGCCAGCAGCCAAACAACCCAAGAGACCCAGTACTTC.

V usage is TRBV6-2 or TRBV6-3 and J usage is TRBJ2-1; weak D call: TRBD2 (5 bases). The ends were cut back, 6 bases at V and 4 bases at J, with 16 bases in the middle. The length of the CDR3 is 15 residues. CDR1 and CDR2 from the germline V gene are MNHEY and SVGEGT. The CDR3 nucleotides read TGTGCCAGCAGCCTAATAGGTAGGACTTACAATGAGCAGTTCTTC. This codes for CASSLIGRTYNEQFF.

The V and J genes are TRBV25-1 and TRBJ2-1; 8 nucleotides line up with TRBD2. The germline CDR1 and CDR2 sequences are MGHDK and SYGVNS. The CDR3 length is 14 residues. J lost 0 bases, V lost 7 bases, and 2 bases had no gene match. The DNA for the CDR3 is TGTGCCAGCACGCGGGGGGACTCCTACAATGAGCAGTTCTTC. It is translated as CASTRGDSYNEQFF. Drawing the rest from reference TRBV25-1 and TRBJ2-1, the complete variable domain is EADIYQTPRYLVIGTGKKITLECSQTMGHDKMYWYQQDPGMELHLIHYSYGVNSTEKGDLSSESTVSRIRTEHFPLTLESARPSHTSQYLCASTRGDSYNEQFFGPGTRLTVL.

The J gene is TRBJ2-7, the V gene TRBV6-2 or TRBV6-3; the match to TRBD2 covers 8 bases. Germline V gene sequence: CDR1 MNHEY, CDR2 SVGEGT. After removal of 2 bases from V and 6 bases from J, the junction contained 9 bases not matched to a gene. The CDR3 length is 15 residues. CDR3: CASSYGLAGLREQYF. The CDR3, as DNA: TGTGCCAGCAGTTACGGGCTAGCGGGCCTCCGCGAGCAGTACTTC.

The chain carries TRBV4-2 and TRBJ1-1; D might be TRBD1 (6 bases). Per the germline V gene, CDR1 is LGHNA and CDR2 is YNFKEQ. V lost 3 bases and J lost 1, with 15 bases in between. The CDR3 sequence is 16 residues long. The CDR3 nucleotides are TGTGCCAGCAGCCATGCTCCTTCAGGGGAGAACACTGAAGCTTTCTTT. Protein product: CASSHAPSGENTEAFF.

The CDR3 loop is CASRPALSTDTQYF. CDR3 bases: TGTGCCAGCCGACCAGCGCTAAGCACAGATACGCAGTATTTT. J is TRBJ2-3 and V is TRBV14; D is uncertain. This CDR3 comprises 14 residues. Germline V gene data show CDR1 as SGHDN and CDR2 as FVKESK. V was trimmed by 8 bases and J by 0 bases, leaving 12 bases between them.

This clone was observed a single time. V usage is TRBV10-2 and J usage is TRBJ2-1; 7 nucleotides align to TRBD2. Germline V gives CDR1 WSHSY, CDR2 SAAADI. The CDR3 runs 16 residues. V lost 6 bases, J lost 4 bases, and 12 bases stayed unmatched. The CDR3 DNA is TGCGCCAGCAGCGTAAAAGGACTAGGCCCTTACAATGAGCAGTTCTTC. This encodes CASSVKGLGPYNEQFF.

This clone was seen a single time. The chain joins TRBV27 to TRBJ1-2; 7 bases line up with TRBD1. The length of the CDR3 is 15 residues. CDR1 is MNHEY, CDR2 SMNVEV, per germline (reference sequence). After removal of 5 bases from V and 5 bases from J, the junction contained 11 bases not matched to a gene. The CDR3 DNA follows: TGTGCCAGCAGTGCCCGGCCGACAGGGAGTTATGGCTACACCTTC. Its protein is CASSARPTGSYGYTF.

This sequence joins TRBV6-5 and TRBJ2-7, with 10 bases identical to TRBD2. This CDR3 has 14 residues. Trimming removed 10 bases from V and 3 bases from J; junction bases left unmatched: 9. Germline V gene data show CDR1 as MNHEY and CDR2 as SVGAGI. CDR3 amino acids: CATSLLAGIYEQYF. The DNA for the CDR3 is TGTGCCACCTCTCTACTAGCGGGGATCTACGAGCAGTACTTC.

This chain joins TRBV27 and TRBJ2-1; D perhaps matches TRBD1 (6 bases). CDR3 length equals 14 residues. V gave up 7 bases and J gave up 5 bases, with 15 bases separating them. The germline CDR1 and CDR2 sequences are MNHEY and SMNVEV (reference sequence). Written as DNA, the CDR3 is TGTGCCAGCACCCCTGGACAGATTAACAATGAGCAGTTCTTC. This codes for CASTPGQINNEQFF.

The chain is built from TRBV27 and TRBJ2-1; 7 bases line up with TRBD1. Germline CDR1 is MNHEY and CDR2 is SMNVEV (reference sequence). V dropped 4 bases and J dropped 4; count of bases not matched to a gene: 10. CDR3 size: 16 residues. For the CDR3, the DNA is TGTGCCAGCAGTTCCCTTGGGGACAGAGAGTACAATGAGCAGTTCTTC. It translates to CASSSLGDREYNEQFF.

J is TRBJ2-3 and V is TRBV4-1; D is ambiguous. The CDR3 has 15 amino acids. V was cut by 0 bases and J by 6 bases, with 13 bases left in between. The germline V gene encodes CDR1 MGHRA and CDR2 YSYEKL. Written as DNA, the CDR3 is TGCGCCAGCAGCCAAGACGGTGACCTCGGGGATACGCAGTATTTT. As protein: CASSQDGDLGDTQYF.

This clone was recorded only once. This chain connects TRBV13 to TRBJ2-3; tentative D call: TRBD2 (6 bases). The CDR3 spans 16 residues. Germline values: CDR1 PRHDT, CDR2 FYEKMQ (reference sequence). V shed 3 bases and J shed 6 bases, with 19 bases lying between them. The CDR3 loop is CASSLPPTSPPDTQYF. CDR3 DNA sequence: TGTGCCAGCAGCTTGCCCCCAACTAGCCCCCCGGATACGCAGTATTTT. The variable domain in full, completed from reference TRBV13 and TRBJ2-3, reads AAGVIQSPRHLIKEKRETATLKCYPIPRHDTVYWYQQGPGQDPQFLISFYEKMQSDKGSIPDRFSAQQFSDYHSELNMSSLELGDSALYFCASSLPPTSPPDTQYFGPGTRLTVL.

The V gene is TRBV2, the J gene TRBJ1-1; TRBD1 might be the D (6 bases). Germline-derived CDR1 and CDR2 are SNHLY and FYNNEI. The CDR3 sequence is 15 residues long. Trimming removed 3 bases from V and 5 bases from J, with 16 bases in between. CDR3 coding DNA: TGTGCCAGCAGTGACCGGGCAGGGGCGCTTACTGAAGCTTTCTTT. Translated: CASSDRAGALTEAFF.

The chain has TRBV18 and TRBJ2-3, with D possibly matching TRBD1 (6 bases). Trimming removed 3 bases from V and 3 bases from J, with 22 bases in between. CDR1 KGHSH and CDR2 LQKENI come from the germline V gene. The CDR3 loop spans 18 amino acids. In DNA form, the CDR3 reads TGTGCCAGCTCACCCGGTTGGATGGGGCCCCAGGGGACAGATACGCAGTATTTT. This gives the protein CASSPGWMGPQGTDTQYF.

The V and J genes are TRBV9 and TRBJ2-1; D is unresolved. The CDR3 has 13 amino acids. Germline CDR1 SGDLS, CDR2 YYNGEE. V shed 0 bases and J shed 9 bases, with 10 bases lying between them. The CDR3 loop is CASSVGPGGEQFF. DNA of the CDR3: TGTGCCAGCAGCGTAGGCCCGGGTGGTGAGCAGTTCTTC.

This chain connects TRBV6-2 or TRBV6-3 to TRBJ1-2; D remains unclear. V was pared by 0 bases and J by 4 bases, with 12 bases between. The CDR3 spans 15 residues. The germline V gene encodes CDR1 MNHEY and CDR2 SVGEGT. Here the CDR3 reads CASSYSTGFGYGYTF. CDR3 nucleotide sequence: TGTGCCAGCAGTTACTCGACGGGGTTCGGCTATGGCTACACCTTC.

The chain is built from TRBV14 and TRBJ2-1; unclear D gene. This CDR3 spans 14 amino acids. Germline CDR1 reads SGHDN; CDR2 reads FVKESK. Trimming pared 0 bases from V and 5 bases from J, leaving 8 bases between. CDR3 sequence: CASSQDSDNNEQFF. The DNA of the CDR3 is TGTGCCAGCAGCCAAGATTCAGATAACAATGAGCAGTTCTTC.

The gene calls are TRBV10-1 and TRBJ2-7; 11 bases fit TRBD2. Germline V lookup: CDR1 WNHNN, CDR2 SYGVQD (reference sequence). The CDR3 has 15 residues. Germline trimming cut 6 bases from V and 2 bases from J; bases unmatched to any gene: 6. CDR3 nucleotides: TGCGCCAGCAGCCCAGGGACTAGCGGAGCCTACGAGCAGTACTTC. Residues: CASSPGTSGAYEQYF.

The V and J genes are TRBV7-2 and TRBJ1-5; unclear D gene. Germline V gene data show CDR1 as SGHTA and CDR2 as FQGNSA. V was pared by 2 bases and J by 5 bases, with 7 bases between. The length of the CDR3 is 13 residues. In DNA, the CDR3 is TGTGCCAGCAGCTTACAGAGGGATCAGCCCCAGCATTTT. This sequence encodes CASSLQRDQPQHF.

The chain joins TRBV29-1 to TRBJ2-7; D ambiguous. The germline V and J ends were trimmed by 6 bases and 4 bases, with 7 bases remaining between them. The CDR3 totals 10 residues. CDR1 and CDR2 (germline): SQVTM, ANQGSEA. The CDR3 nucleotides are TGCAGCGTCTTCCAGTACGAGCAGTACTTC. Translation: CSVFQYEQYF.

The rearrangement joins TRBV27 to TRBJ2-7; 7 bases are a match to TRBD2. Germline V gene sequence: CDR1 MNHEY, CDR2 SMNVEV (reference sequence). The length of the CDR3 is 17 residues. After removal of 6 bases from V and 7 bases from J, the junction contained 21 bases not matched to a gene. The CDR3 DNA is TGTGCCAGCAGCCCACGGACCCGGCCGGGAGGCCCTAAGGAGCAGTACTTC. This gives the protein CASSPRTRPGGPKEQYF.

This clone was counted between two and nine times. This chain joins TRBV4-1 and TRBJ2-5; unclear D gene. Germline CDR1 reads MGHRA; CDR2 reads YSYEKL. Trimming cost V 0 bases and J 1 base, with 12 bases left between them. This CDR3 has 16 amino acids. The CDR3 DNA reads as TGCGCCAGCAGCCAAGAGTCCTCGGTGCGCCAAGAGACCCAGTACTTC. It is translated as CASSQESSVRQETQYF.